This TCR beta chain came from a study of Ad26.COV2.S vaccination and SARS-CoV-2 variants. Study summary: Recipients of Ad26.COV2.S got it intramuscularly, once or twice 56 days apart.

Assay used: immunoSEQ multiplex PCR; TCRdb lists only in-frame clones, some missing. The sample records 300,000 to 350,000 clones, about nine tenths being singletons. The sample holds one count of this clone. The CDR3 has 13 residues. V shed 4 bases, J shed 10 bases, and the junction held 6 bases outside the gene matches. The V gene's germline CDR1 is MNHEY and CDR2 SVGAGI. The treatment: 15 to 20 received Ad26.COV2.S at low or high dose, single or two shots; 5 received placebo; per-sample allocation not given. The samples were gathered on day 63 after the first injection of vaccine or placebo. The donor's status was that of an adult aged 18-55 years in Boston.

The rearrangement links TRBV6-5 to TRBJ1-1; 10 nucleotides match TRBD1. The receptor's source is a person between 18 and 65 years old who received the Ad26.COV2.S COVID-19 vaccine or a placebo. This specimen consisted of peripheral blood, obtained in a trial of Ad26.COV2.S vaccine versus placebo. The CDR3 DNA is TGTGCCAGCAGTTCACGACAGGGGGCCGGAGCTTTCTTT. Translating it yields CASSSRQGAGAFF.